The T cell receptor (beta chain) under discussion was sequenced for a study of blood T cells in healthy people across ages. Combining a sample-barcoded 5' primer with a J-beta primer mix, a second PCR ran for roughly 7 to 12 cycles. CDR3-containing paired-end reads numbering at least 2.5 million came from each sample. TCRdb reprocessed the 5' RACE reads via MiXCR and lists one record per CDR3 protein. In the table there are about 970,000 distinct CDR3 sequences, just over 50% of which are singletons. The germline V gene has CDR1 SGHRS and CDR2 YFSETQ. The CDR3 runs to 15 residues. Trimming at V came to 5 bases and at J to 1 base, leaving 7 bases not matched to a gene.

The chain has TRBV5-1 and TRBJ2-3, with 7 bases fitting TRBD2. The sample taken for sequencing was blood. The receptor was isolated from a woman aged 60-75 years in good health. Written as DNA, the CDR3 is TGCGCCAGCAGGCCGACGCTAGCGGGCACAGATACGCAGTATTTT. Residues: CASRPTLAGTDTQYF.